What follows is one TCR beta chain and its context. This sample was taken from a study of blood T cell repertoires in COVID-19. Study overall: There were acute and convalescent COVID-19 samples, and they came from the United States, Italy and Spain. T cells, B-cell-depleted T cells, or PBMCs provided the cDNA or gDNA that served as material.

In the original processing: The assay estimated nucleated cells by amplifying reference gene primers. This table comes from immunoSEQ multiplex PCR, and its TCRdb copy is limited to in-frame clones, with some not included. V and J calls and clone size are copied from that table; D and trimming were computed from the DNA. In the table there are over 150,000 clones, around 85% of which are singletons. Specimen: peripheral blood. This TCR was sampled from a man aged 25-45 years with acute or convalescent COVID-19.

For the CDR3, the DNA is TGTGCCAGCAGGCTAGACAGTGGCACTGAAGCTTTCTTT. Translation gives CASRLDSGTEAFF. The chain combines TRBV6-5 with TRBJ1-1; tentatively, D is TRBD1 (5 bases). CDR3 size: 13 residues. CDR1 and CDR2 from the germline V gene are MNHEY and SVGAGI. V was shortened by 6 bases and J by 4 bases, with 12 bases between the two germline ends.